The 5 T cell receptor beta chains listed next were all sequenced from one sample in a study of blood T cell repertoires in COVID-19. Measured with immunoSEQ multiplex PCR; TCRdb has only the in-frame clones, and not every one. This sample has roughly 400,000 clones, with around 92% found just once. What was sequenced was PBMCs or T cells enriched from blood (not recorded which). The source is a woman in her twenties or thirties who had recovered from COVID-19.

For this clone: Mismatch with germline at one junction end may stem from a read error. CDR3 sequence: CSVDSAGF. For the CDR3, the DNA is TGCAGCGTTGATTCGGCAGGCTTC. The chain recombines TRBV29-1 with TRBJ1-2; no definite D call. The length of the CDR3 is 8 residues. CDR1 and CDR2 from the germline V gene are SQVTM and ANQGSEA. Full variable domain (rest looked up from reference TRBV29-1 and TRBJ1-2): SAVISQKPSRDICQRGTSLTIQCQVDSQVTMMFWYRQQPGQSLTLIATANQGSEATYESGFVIDKFPISRPNLTFSTLTVSNMSPEDSSIYLCSVDSAGFGSGTRLTVV.

The V gene is TRBV3-1 (or the pseudogene TRBV3-2), the J gene TRBJ1-6; perhaps TRBD1 as D (6 bases). V was shortened by 4 bases and J by 3 bases, with 10 bases between the two germline ends. The germline V gene has CDR1 LGHDT and CDR2 YNNKEL (reference sequence). There are 15 residues in the CDR3. CDR3 region: CASSPRDNYNSPLHF. The CDR3 DNA reads TGTGCCAGCAGCCCCCGGGACAACTATAATTCACCCCTCCACTTT.

J is TRBJ2-2 and V is TRBV3-1 (or the pseudogene TRBV3-2); 8 nucleotides match TRBD2. CDR1 LGHDT and CDR2 YNNKEL come from the germline V gene (reference sequence). CDR3 length: 16 residues. V was clipped by 5 bases and J by 7 bases; unmatched bases: 12. Here the CDR3 reads CASSGLRGAFVGELFF. DNA for the CDR3: TGTGCCAGCAGCGGCTTGCGGGGGGCATTCGTCGGGGAGCTGTTTTTT.

The rearrangement joins TRBV7-9 to TRBJ2-2; perhaps TRBD2 as D (6 bases). The CDR3 runs 15 residues. Trimming removed 3 bases from V and 4 bases from J, with 12 bases in between. CDR1 and CDR2 from the germline V gene are SEHNR and FQNEAQ (reference sequence). In DNA, the CDR3 is TGTGCCAGCAGCTTCGGGACTTTACGCACCGGGGAGCTGTTTTTT. Its translation: CASSFGTLRTGELFF.

The chain couples TRBV16 to TRBJ2-7, with D unresolved. The CDR3 runs to 14 residues. Germline lookup yields CDR1 KGHSY and CDR2 FQNENV. Trimming left V 1 base short and J 4 bases short, with 11 bases between. The CDR3 DNA follows: TGTGCCAGCAGCCAATGGTCCAGGATGTACGAGCAGTACTTC. Its translation: CASSQWSRMYEQYF.